This T cell receptor beta chain was sequenced in a study of identical twins. A few counts support this clonotype. Donors uniformly comprised healthy Caucasians. Trimming removed 6 bases at V and 5 bases at J, with 23 bases between. CDR1 LNHDA and CDR2 SQIVND come from the germline V gene (reference sequence). The CDR3 is 16 amino acids. Addition of a universal primer site occurred through template switching, and cDNA carried unique molecular identifiers. TCRdb analysed the 5' RACE reads with MiXCR anew, one entry per CDR3 protein. The top ten hold more than 2% of the sample, which has about 280,000 distinct CDR3 sequences, about 8% seen once. These sequences were also reported in another study, on yellow fever vaccine responses in identical twins. That publication notes: The authors reported partly convergent, partly personalized vaccine responses in identical twins.

The chain has TRBV19 and TRBJ2-7; perhaps D is TRBD1 or TRBD2 (5 bases each). The receptor was derived from a woman between 18 and 29 years old in good health. Sequencing was done on a sample of memory (CD45RO+) T cells sorted from blood. Here the CDR3 reads CASSPSPGTVQNEQYF. The DNA of the CDR3 is TGTGCCAGTAGCCCAAGCCCGGGGACGGTGCAGAACGAGCAGTACTTC.